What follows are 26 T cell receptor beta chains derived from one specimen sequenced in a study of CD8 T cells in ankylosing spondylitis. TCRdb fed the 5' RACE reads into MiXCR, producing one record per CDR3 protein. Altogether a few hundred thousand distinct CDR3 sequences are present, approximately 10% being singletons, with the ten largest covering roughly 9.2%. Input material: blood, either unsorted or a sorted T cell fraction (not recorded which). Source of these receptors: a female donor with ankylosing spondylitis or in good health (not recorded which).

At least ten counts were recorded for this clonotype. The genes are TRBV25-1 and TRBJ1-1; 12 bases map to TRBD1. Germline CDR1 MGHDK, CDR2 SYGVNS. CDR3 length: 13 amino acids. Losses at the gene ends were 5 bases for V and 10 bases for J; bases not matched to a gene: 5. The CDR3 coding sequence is TGTGCCAGCAGTCGCCGGGACAGGGGGCCAGCTTTCTTT. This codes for CASSRRDRGPAFF. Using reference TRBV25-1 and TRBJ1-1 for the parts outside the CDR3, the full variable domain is EADIYQTPRYLVIGTGKKITLECSQTMGHDKMYWYQQDPGMELHLIHYSYGVNSTEKGDLSSESTVSRIRTEHFPLTLESARPSHTSQYLCASSRRDRGPAFFGQGTRLTVV.

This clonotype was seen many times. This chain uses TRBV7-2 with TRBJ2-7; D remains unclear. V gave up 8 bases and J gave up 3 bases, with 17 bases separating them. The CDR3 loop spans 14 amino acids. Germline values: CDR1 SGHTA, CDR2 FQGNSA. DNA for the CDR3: TGTGCCAGCGGGATCGAAAGGGCGGTCTACGAGCAGTACTTC. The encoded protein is CASGIERAVYEQYF.

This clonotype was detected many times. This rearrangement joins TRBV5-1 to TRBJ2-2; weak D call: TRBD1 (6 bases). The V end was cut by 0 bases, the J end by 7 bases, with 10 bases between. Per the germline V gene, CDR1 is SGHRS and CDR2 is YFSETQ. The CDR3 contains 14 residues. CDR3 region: CASSLAGAGGELFF. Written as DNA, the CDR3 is TGCGCCAGCAGCTTGGCAGGGGCCGGCGGGGAGCTGTTTTTT. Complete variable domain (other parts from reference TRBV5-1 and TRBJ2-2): KAGVTQTPRYLIKTRGQQVTLSCSPISGHRSVSWYQQTPGQGLQFLFEYFSETQRNKGNFPGRFSGRQFSNSRSEMNVSTLELGDSALYLCASSLAGAGGELFFGEGSRLTVL.

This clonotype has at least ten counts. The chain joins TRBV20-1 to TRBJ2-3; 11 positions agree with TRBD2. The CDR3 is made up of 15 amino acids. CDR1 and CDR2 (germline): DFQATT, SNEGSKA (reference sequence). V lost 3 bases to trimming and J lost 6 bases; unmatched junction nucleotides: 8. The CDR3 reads CSASGRASGRDTQYF. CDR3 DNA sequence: TGCAGTGCTAGTGGAAGGGCTAGCGGGAGGGATACGCAGTATTTT.

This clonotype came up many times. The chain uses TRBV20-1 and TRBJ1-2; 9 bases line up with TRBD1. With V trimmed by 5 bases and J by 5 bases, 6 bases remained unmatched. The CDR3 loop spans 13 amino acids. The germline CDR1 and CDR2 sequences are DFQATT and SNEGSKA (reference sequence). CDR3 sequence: CSASTGGLYGYTF. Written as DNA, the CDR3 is TGCAGTGCTTCTACAGGGGGCTTATATGGCTACACCTTC.

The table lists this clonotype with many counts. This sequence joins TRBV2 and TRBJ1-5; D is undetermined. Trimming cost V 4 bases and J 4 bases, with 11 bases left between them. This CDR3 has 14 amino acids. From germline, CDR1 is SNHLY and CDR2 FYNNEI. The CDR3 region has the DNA TGTGCCAGCAGTGGGATAGAGGTAAATCAGCCCCAGCATTTT. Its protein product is CASSGIEVNQPQHF.

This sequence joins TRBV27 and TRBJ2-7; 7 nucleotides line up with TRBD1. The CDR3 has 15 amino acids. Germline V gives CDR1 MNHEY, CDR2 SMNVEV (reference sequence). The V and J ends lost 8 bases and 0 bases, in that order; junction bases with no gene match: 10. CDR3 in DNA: TGTGCCAGCTCCTTCATCGACAGGGCCTCCTACGAGCAGTACTTC. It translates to CASSFIDRASYEQYF.

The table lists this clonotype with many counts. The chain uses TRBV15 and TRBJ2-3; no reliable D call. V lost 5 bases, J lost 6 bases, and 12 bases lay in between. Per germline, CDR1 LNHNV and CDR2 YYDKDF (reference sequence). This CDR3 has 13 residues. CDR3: CATSVMGFDTQYF. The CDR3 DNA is TGTGCCACCAGCGTTATGGGTTTCGATACGCAGTATTTT.

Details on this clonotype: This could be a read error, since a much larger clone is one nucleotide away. DNA of the CDR3: TGTGCCAGCGACTTGGCAGGGTTAGGCACAGATACGCAGTATTTT. Translated, it gives CASDLAGLGTDTQYF. This chain uses TRBV7-8 with TRBJ2-3; D perhaps matches TRBD1 (5 bases). CDR3 length: 15 amino acids. Germline values: CDR1 SGHVS, CDR2 FQNEAQ. V was trimmed by 8 bases and J by 1 base, leaving 16 bases between them.

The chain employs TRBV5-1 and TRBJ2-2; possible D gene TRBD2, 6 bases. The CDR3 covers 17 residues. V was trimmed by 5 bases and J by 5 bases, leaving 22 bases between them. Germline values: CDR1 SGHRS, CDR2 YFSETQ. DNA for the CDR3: TGCGCCAGCAGTGTACTAGCTGGACAACAAGGGACCGGGGAGCTGTTTTTT. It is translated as CASSVLAGQQGTGELFF. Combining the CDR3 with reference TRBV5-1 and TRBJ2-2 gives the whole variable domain KAGVTQTPRYLIKTRGQQVTLSCSPISGHRSVSWYQQTPGQGLQFLFEYFSETQRNKGNFPGRFSGRQFSNSRSEMNVSTLELGDSALYLCASSVLAGQQGTGELFFGEGSRLTVL.

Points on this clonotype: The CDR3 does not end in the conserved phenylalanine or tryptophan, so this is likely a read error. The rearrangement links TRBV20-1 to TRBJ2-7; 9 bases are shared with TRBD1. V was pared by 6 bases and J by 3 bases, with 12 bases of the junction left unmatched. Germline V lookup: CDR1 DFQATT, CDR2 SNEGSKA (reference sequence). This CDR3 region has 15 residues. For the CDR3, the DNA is TGCAGTGCGGAAGGAGGCTTGGGACAGGGCTACGAGCAGTACTCC. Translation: CSAEGGLGQGYEQYS.

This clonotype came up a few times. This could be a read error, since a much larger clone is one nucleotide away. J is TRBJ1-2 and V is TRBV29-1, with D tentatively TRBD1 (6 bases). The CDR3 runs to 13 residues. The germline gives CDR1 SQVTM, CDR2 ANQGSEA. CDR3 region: CSVRTAFNYGYPF. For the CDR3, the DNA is TGCAGCGTTCGGACAGCCTTTAACTATGGCTACCCCTTC.

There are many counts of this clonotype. The CDR3 sequence: CASSLGDHTQYF. CDR3 nucleotides: TGCGCCAGCAGCTTGGGCGACCATACGCAGTATTTT. The rearrangement uses TRBV5-1 and TRBJ2-3, with no clear D. CDR1 and CDR2 from the germline V gene are SGHRS and YFSETQ. V was trimmed by 0 bases and J by 7 bases, leaving 6 bases between them. The CDR3 runs 12 residues.

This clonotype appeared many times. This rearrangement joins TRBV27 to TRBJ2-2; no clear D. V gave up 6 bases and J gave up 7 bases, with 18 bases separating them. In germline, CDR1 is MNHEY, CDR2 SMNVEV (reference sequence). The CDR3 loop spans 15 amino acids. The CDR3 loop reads CASSLESPRNGELFF. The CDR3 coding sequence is TGTGCCAGCAGCCTAGAAAGTCCTCGGAACGGGGAGCTGTTTTTT.

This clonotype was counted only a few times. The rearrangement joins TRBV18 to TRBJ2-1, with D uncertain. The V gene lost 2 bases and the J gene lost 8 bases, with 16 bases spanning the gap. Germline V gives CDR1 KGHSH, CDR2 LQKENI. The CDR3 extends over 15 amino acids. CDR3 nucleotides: TGTGCCAGCTCACCATCTCCGGCCATTCAACATGAGCAGTTCTTC. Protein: CASSPSPAIQHEQFF.

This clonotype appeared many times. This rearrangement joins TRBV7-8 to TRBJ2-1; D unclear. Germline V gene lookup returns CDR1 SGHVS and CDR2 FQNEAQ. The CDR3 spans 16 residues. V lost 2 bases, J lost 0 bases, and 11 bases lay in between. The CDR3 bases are TGTGCCAGCAGCTTATTTGGCGAGAGCTCCTACAATGAGCAGTTCTTC. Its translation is CASSLFGESSYNEQFF.

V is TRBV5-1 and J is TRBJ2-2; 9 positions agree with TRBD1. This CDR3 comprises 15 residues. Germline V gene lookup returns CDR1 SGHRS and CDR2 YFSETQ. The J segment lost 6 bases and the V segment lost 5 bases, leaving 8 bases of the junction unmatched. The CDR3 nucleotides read TGCGCCAGCAGTTTCGACAGGGGGGGCCCCGGGGAGCTGTTTTTT. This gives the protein CASSFDRGGPGELFF.

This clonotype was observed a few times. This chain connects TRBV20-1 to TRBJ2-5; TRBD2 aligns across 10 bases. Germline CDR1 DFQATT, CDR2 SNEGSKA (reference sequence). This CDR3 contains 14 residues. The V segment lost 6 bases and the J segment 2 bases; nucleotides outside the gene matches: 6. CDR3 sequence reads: CSADVLAGQETQYF. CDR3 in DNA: TGCAGTGCCGATGTACTAGCGGGGCAAGAGACCCAGTACTTC.

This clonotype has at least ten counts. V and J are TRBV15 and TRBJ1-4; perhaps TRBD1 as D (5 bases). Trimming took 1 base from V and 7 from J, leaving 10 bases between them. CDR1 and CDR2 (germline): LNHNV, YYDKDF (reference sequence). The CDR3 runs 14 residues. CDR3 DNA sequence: TGTGCCACCAGCAGAGCGGGGGGTGGTGAAAAACTGTTTTTT. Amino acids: CATSRAGGGEKLFF. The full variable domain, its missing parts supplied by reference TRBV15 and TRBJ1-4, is DAMVIQNPRYQVTQFGKPVTLSCSQTLNHNVMYWYQQKSSQAPKLLFHYYDKDFNNEADTPDNFQSRRPNTSFCFLDIRSPGLGDTAMYLCATSRAGGGEKLFFGSGTQLSVL.

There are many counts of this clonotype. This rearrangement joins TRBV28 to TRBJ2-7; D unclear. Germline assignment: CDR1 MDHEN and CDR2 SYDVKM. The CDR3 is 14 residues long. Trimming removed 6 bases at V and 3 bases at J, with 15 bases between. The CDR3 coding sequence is TGTGCCAGCAGCACCGTTGGATTAGGCTACGAGCAGTACTTC. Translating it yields CASSTVGLGYEQYF.

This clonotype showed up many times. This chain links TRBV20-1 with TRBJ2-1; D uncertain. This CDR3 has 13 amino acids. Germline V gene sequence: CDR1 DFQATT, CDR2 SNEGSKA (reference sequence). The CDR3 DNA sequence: TGCATCTTTTGTAATAGTGGGTACAATGAGCAGTTCTTC. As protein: CIFCNSGYNEQFF.

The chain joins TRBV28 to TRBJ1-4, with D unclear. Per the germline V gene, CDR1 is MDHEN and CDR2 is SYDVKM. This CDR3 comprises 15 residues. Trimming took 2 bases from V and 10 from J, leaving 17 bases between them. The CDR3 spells CASSLASMANGKLFF. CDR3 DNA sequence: TGTGCCAGCAGTTTAGCGTCGATGGCAAACGGAAAACTGTTTTTT.

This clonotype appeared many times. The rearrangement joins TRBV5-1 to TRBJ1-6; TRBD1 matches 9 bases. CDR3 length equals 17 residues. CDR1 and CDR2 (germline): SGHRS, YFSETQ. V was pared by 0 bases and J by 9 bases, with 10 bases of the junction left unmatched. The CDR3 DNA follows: TGCGCCAGCAGCTTGGCCAGGTCGCGGACAGGGGCTTCACCCCTCCACTTT. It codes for CASSLARSRTGASPLHF.

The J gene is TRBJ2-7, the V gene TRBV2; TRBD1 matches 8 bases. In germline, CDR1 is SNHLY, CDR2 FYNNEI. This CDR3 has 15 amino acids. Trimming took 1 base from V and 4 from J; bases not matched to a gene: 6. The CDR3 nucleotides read TGTGCCAGCAGTGAAGGGACAGGGTTTCAATACGAGCAGTACTTC. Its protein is CASSEGTGFQYEQYF.

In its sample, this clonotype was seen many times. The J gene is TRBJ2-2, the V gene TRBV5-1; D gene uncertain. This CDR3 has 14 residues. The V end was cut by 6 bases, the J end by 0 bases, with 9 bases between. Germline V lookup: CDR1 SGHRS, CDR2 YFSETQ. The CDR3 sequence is CASKTDANTGELFF. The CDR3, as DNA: TGCGCCAGCAAGACTGACGCGAACACCGGGGAGCTGTTTTTT.

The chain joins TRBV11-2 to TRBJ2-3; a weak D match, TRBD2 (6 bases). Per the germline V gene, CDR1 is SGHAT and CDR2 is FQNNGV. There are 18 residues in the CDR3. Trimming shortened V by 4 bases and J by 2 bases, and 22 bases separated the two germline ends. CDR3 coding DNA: TGTGCCAGCAGCTCGCTCCACGCCGTAGCGGCCCCCACAGATACGCAGTATTTT. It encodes CASSSLHAVAAPTDTQYF.